These 8 T cell receptor beta chains came from one sample sequenced in a study of T-cell memory formation after mild COVID-19. Via MiXCR, TCRdb re-called the 5' RACE reads, giving one row per CDR3 protein. The sample has some 88,000 distinct CDR3 sequences, around 27% seen once. The specimen sequenced was PBMCs or a T cell subset sorted from them (not recorded which). Receptors were obtained from a man in his late teens or twenties who had mild COVID-19 (a few samples of this study predate the infection). Cell type and time point are not known.

This clonotype was picked up a small number of times. The CDR3 DNA reads TGCGCCAGCAGCTTGGCGGGGCGAGCCAAAAACATTCAGTACTTC. It specifies CASSLAGRAKNIQYF. The chain combines TRBV5-1 with TRBJ2-4; either TRBD1 or TRBD2 may supply D (5 bases each). The CDR3 sequence is 15 residues long. Trimming took off 0 bases at V and 0 bases at J, with 7 bases between the two ends. The germline V gene has CDR1 SGHRS and CDR2 YFSETQ. The variable domain in full, completed from reference TRBV5-1 and TRBJ2-4, reads KAGVTQTPRYLIKTRGQQVTLSCSPISGHRSVSWYQQTPGQGLQFLFEYFSETQRNKGNFPGRFSGRQFSNSRSEMNVSTLELGDSALYLCASSLAGRAKNIQYFGAGTRLSVL.

The rearrangement links TRBV7-3 to TRBJ2-2; D might be TRBD1 or TRBD2, each matching 6 bases. This CDR3 has 14 amino acids. Trimming left V 5 bases short and J 6 bases short, with 13 bases between. Germline V gene lookup returns CDR1 SGHTA and CDR2 FQGTGA. The CDR3 protein is CASSTLGGPGELFF. The DNA of the CDR3 is TGTGCCAGCAGCACATTGGGGGGCCCCGGGGAGCTGTTTTTT. Filled out from reference TRBV7-3 and TRBJ2-2, the complete variable domain reads GAGVSQTPSNKVTEKGKYVELRCDPISGHTALYWYRQSLGQGPEFLIYFQGTGAADDSGLPNDRFFAVRPEGSVSTLKIQRTERGDSAVYLCASSTLGGPGELFFGEGSRLTVL.

A few counts support this clonotype. This rearrangement joins TRBV2 to TRBJ2-7; D is possibly TRBD2 (5 bases). CDR3 length equals 16 residues. From germline, CDR1 is SNHLY and CDR2 FYNNEI. Trimming shortened V by 1 base and J by 0 bases, and 13 bases separated the two germline ends. The CDR3 DNA is TGTGCCAGCAGTGAAGACGGAGGTGGTGGCTCCTACGAGCAGTACTTC. This encodes CASSEDGGGGSYEQYF.

The chain employs TRBV5-1 and TRBJ1-1; D perhaps matches TRBD1 (5 bases). V was cut by 4 bases and J by 3 bases, with 13 bases left in between. Germline-derived CDR1 and CDR2 are SGHRS and YFSETQ. The CDR3 spans 14 residues. The CDR3 spells CASSRGLLDTEAFF. The CDR3 coding sequence is TGCGCCAGCAGCCGGGGACTCCTCGACACTGAAGCTTTCTTT.

This rearrangement joins TRBV29-1 to TRBJ2-7; the match to TRBD1 covers 8 bases. J gave up 2 bases and V 4 bases, and 4 bases lay outside the gene matches. The CDR3 totals 13 residues. Germline lookup yields CDR1 SQVTM and CDR2 ANQGSEA. The CDR3 here is CSVAGGDPYEQYF. In DNA, the CDR3 is TGCAGCGTTGCAGGGGGCGATCCCTACGAGCAGTACTTC.

The chain is built from TRBV20-1 and TRBJ2-1, with D uncertain. The ends were cut back, 0 bases at V and 0 bases at J, with 12 bases in the middle. The CDR3 consists of 16 residues. CDR1 and CDR2 (germline): DFQATT, SNEGSKA (reference sequence). CDR3 in DNA: TGCAGTGCTAGAGATCTCTCTATCCTCTCCTACAATGAGCAGTTCTTC. This codes for CSARDLSILSYNEQFF.

This clonotype rates as medium-sized. V gene TRBV7-9 combines with J gene TRBJ1-2, with 11 nucleotides matching TRBD1. V lost 5 bases and J lost 6; bases outside the gene matches: 5. The length of the CDR3 is 14 residues. Germline CDR1 is SEHNR and CDR2 is FQNEAQ (reference sequence). The CDR3 here is CASSDGQGADGYTF. CDR3 nucleotides: TGTGCCAGCAGCGACGGACAGGGGGCTGATGGCTACACCTTC.

This chain uses TRBV3-1 with TRBJ1-3, with 7 bases lining up with TRBD1. The CDR3 loop spans 16 amino acids. Germline CDR1 and CDR2: LGHDT and YNNKEL (reference sequence). With V trimmed by 4 bases and J by 2 bases, 8 bases remained unmatched. The CDR3 loop reads CASSLLHDRAGNTIYF. The CDR3 DNA reads TGTGCCAGCAGCCTCCTCCACGACAGGGCTGGAAACACCATATATTTT.